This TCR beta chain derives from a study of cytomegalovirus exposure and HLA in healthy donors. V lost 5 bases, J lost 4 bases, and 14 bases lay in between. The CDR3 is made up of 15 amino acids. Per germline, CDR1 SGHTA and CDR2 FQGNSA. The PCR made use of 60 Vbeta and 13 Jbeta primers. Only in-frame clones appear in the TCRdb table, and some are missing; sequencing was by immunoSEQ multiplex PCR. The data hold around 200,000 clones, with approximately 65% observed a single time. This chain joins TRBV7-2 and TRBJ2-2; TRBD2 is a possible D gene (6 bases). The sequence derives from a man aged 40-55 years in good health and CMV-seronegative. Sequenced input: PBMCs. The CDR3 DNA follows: TGTGCCAGCAGCGCGCTAGCGTTGGGCACCGGGGAGCTGTTTTTT. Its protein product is CASSALALGTGELFF.